A single sample gave rise to the 21 T cell receptor beta chains below, sequenced in a study of blood T cell repertoires in COVID-19 (dated by TCRdb to about 2020). To prepare the library, the immunoSEQ multiplex PCR assay was applied. What TCRdb holds here is the immuneACCESS table cut down to in-frame rearrangements. Part of the clones is not present; checked against another copy, under half of the missing clones reflect an unresolved V gene, and the others are unexplained. The sample data list more than 45,000 clones, and 82% of these were observed just once. The ten largest clones take up about 22% of the sample. Material for sequencing was peripheral blood. The source is a woman aged 55-70 years with acute or convalescent COVID-19.

The count of this clone is one. The chain is built from TRBV10-2 and TRBJ1-2; possible D gene TRBD1, 6 bases. The V end was cut by 5 bases, the J end by 7 bases, with 8 bases between. The CDR3 is made up of 11 amino acids. Germline V gives CDR1 WSHSY, CDR2 SAAADI. CDR3 protein: CASSSGAGYTF. As DNA, the CDR3 is TGCGCCAGCAGTTCAGGGGCTGGCTACACCTTC.

V and J are TRBV19 and TRBJ2-3, with D maybe TRBD2 (7 bases). The ends were cut back, 3 bases at V and 0 bases at J, with 13 bases in the middle. CDR3 size: 16 residues. The V gene's germline CDR1 is LNHDA and CDR2 SQIVND (reference sequence). The CDR3 here is CASSIRGGLSTDTQYF. CDR3 DNA: TGTGCCAGTAGTATTAGGGGGGGCCTAAGCACAGATACGCAGTATTTT.

The CDR3 bases are TGTGCCACCAGTGAAAGGACAGGTCATAACTATGGCTACACCTTC. It specifies CATSERTGHNYGYTF. The chain couples TRBV24-1 to TRBJ1-2, with 7 nucleotides matching TRBD1. Germline lookup yields CDR1 KGHDR and CDR2 SFDVKD. The CDR3 extends over 15 amino acids. Unmatched junction bases numbered 5, after V lost 4 bases and J lost 1 base.

The gene calls are TRBV11-2 and TRBJ1-2; TRBD1 matches at 7 bases. J was trimmed by 5 bases and V by 6 bases; bases with no gene match: 9. This CDR3 is built from 14 residues. The germline gives CDR1 SGHAT, CDR2 FQNNGV. CDR3 protein: CASSYVGQAYGYTF. The DNA of the CDR3 is TGTGCCAGCAGTTATGTCGGACAGGCTTATGGCTACACCTTC. Supplemented by reference TRBV11-2 and TRBJ1-2, the full variable domain reads EAGVAQSPRYKIIEKRQSVAFWCNPISGHATLYWYQQILGQGPKLLIQFQNNGVVDDSQLPKDRFSAERLKGVDSTLKIQPAKLEDSAVYLCASSYVGQAYGYTFGSGTRLTVV.

The J gene is TRBJ2-7, the V gene TRBV30; tentatively, D is TRBD2 (5 bases). Trimming cost V 7 bases and J 7 bases, with 17 bases left between them. The CDR3 extends over 12 amino acids. Germline V gene sequence: CDR1 GTSNPN, CDR2 SVGIG (reference sequence). CDR3 DNA: TGTGCCTACCGGGGAGCCCAAGGGGAGCAGTACTTC. Translating gives CAYRGAQGEQYF. Combining the CDR3 with reference TRBV30 and TRBJ2-7 gives the whole variable domain SQTIHQWPATLVQPVGSPLSLECTVEGTSNPNLYWYRQAAGRGLQLLFYSVGIGQISSEVPQNLSASRPQDRQFILSSKKLLLSDSGFYLCAYRGAQGEQYFGPGTRLTVT.

The chain employs TRBV7-2 and TRBJ2-7, with D possibly TRBD1 on 5 matching bases. CDR3 size: 17 residues. Germline V lookup: CDR1 SGHTA, CDR2 FQGNSA. Trimming shortened V by 0 bases and J by 5 bases, and 20 bases separated the two germline ends. In nucleotides, the CDR3 is TGTGCCAGCAGCTTAGCCAACCCCCCCGCAGGGCTTCACGAGCAGTACTTC. Encoded protein: CASSLANPPAGLHEQYF.

This clone appeared a single time. V gene TRBV9 combines with J gene TRBJ2-7; 7 bases map to TRBD1. CDR3 length equals 15 residues. Germline V CDR1 and CDR2: SGDLS, YYNGEE. J gave up 3 bases and V 3 bases, and 9 bases lay outside the gene matches. Written as DNA, the CDR3 is TGTGCCAGCAGCGGACCGGGACAGCCCTACTACGAGCAGTACTTC. Translated: CASSGPGQPYYEQYF.

The genes are TRBV19 and TRBJ2-7, with 11 bases fitting TRBD2. V lost 5 bases to trimming and J lost 2 bases; unmatched junction nucleotides: 2. The CDR3 has 14 residues. The V gene's germline CDR1 is LNHDA and CDR2 SQIVND (reference sequence). The CDR3 DNA sequence: TGTGCCAGTAGTTCTAGCGGGGGGCCCTACGAGCAGTACTTC. This codes for CASSSSGGPYEQYF.

This sequence joins TRBV5-1 and TRBJ2-7; possibly TRBD2 for D (6 bases). The germline CDR1 and CDR2 sequences are SGHRS and YFSETQ. CDR3 length: 11 amino acids. V was cut by 5 bases and J by 3 bases, with 6 bases left in between. DNA of the CDR3: TGCGCCAGCAGGGGACTCTACGAGCAGTACTTC. Translating gives CASRGLYEQYF.

This clone appeared a single time. This chain uses TRBV7-2 with TRBJ2-3; the match to TRBD1 covers 8 bases. Germline V gives CDR1 SGHTA, CDR2 FQGNSA. This CDR3 has 17 residues. V trimming: 4 bases; J trimming: 4 bases; junction bases outside the gene matches: 13. CDR3 sequence reads: CASSWTGFSYIPDTQYF. For the CDR3, the DNA is TGTGCCAGCAGCTGGACAGGGTTCAGTTACATTCCAGATACGCAGTATTTT. Full variable domain (missing parts from reference TRBV7-2 and TRBJ2-3): GAGVSQSPSNKVTEKGKDVELRCDPISGHTALYWYRQSLGQGLEFLIYFQGNSAPDKSGLPSDRFSAERTGGSVSTLTIQRTQQEDSAVYLCASSWTGFSYIPDTQYFGPGTRLTVL.

V is TRBV24-1 and J is TRBJ2-2, with 9 bases that match TRBD1. The length of the CDR3 is 16 residues. Trimming removed 4 bases from V and 2 bases from J; junction bases left unmatched: 4. Germline V gene data show CDR1 as KGHDR and CDR2 as SFDVKD. The CDR3 here is CATSDTGQGNTGELFF. The DNA of the CDR3 is TGTGCCACCAGTGACACGGGACAGGGAAACACCGGGGAGCTGTTTTTT.

J is TRBJ1-3 and V is TRBV5-8; D is unresolved. The germline V and J ends were trimmed by 1 base and 3 bases, with 8 bases remaining between them. The CDR3 contains 14 residues. Germline V lookup: CDR1 SGHTS, CDR2 YDEGEE. In nucleotides, the CDR3 is TGTGCCAGCAGCTTGCCGGGGATTGGAAACACCATATATTTT. This gives the protein CASSLPGIGNTIYF.

This chain uses TRBV10-3 with TRBJ1-2; 7 bases are shared with TRBD1. Germline loops: CDR1 ENHRY, CDR2 SYGVKD. Trimming removed 6 bases from V and 1 base from J; junction bases left unmatched: 11. The CDR3 is 16 residues long. The CDR3 DNA reads as TGTGCCATCAGGGGAGCGCAGGACAGGCATAACTATGGCTACACCTTC. Its translation: CAIRGAQDRHNYGYTF.

The gene calls are TRBV23-1 and TRBJ1-1; perhaps TRBD1 as D (5 bases). TRBV23-1 is marked as an open reading frame, function uncertain. The CDR3 is made up of 15 amino acids. Trimming pared 8 bases from V and 0 bases from J, leaving 16 bases between. CDR3 sequence (DNA): TGCGCCAGCCCCGAGGCAGGGCGGCTGAACACTGAAGCTTTCTTT. Residues: CASPEAGRLNTEAFF.

CDR3 sequence: CASSESGGLPDTQYF. CDR3 nucleotide sequence: TGTGCCAGCAGTGAGAGCGGGGGCCTCCCAGATACGCAGTATTTT. V is TRBV6-1 and J is TRBJ2-3; 8 nucleotides align to TRBD2. V dropped 3 bases and J dropped 4; count of bases not matched to a gene: 6. Germline V gene lookup returns CDR1 MNHNS and CDR2 SASEGT. The CDR3 loop spans 15 amino acids.

V is TRBV30 and J is TRBJ2-3, with 13 bases fitting TRBD2. Germline V CDR1 and CDR2: GTSNPN, SVGIG (reference sequence). This CDR3 comprises 16 residues. With V trimmed by 3 bases and J by 3 bases, 6 bases remained unmatched. CDR3: CAWRGGLAGATDTQYF. The CDR3 DNA reads TGTGCCTGGAGAGGCGGACTAGCGGGGGCAACAGATACGCAGTATTTT.

V and J are TRBV27 and TRBJ1-2; perhaps TRBD1 as D (6 bases). Trimming removed 5 bases from V and 7 bases from J, with 14 bases in between. Germline values: CDR1 MNHEY, CDR2 SMNVEV (reference sequence). CDR3 length: 13 residues. CDR3 nucleotide sequence: TGTGCCAGCAGTCCGAGGGGGATGGGTGGCTACACCTTC. Translated: CASSPRGMGGYTF.

The gene calls are TRBV24-1 and TRBJ1-2; D gene unclear. Germline loops: CDR1 KGHDR, CDR2 SFDVKD. Between the trimmed V and J ends, which lost 3 bases and 6 bases, there was a span of 13 bases. The CDR3 runs to 14 residues. The CDR3 DNA follows: TGTGCCACCAGTGATGATGGGAGTTTCGATGGCTACACCTTC. Its translation: CATSDDGSFDGYTF.

The CDR3 coding sequence is TGTGCCACCAGGGGCGGGGACACTGAAGCTTTCTTT. Protein sequence: CATRGGDTEAFF. J is TRBJ1-1 and V is TRBV24-1; D uncertain. Germline CDR1 and CDR2: KGHDR and SFDVKD. The CDR3 loop spans 12 amino acids. V gave up 7 bases and J gave up 3 bases, with 8 bases separating them.

The J gene is TRBJ2-3, the V gene TRBV2, with a possible D match to TRBD2 (5 bases). V was shortened by 0 bases and J by 0 bases, with 10 bases between the two germline ends. Per germline, CDR1 SNHLY and CDR2 FYNNEI. The CDR3 runs 16 residues. CDR3 DNA: TGTGCCAGCAGTGAAGCTGAGGGCCCTAGCACAGATACGCAGTATTTT. Translation: CASSEAEGPSTDTQYF.

The genes are TRBV6-5 and TRBJ1-2, with D possibly being TRBD1 (5 bases). Germline lookup yields CDR1 MNHEY and CDR2 SVGAGI. There are 12 residues in the CDR3. Trimming took 8 bases from V and 4 from J, leaving 11 bases between them. CDR3 in amino acids: CASVDMTYGYTF. Here the CDR3 DNA reads TGTGCCAGCGTGGACATGACCTATGGCTACACCTTC.